Shown below are 28 T cell receptor beta chains from a single sample sequenced in a study of T cell responses to AZD1222 COVID-19 vaccine. Clones were read by immunoSEQ multiplex PCR, and TCRdb kept only the in-frame ones, dropping some. The table has some 200,000 clones, 92% seen once. This specimen consisted of peripheral blood, obtained on day 0 of AZD1222 vaccination. The receptor source for this set is an adult in good health.

The genes are TRBV28 and TRBJ2-2; D perhaps matches TRBD1 (6 bases). Trimming took off 7 bases at V and 4 bases at J, with 10 bases between the two ends. Germline V gene sequence: CDR1 MDHEN, CDR2 SYDVKM. This CDR3 region has 13 residues. The CDR3 sequence is CASKGVGTGELFF. The CDR3 DNA is TGTGCCAGCAAGGGGGTTGGCACCGGGGAGCTGTTTTTT.

V gene TRBV27 combines with J gene TRBJ1-2, with TRBD1 matching 9 bases. Trimming removed 6 bases from V and 8 bases from J; junction bases left unmatched: 10. This CDR3 is 14 amino acids long. The V gene's germline CDR1 is MNHEY and CDR2 SMNVEV (reference sequence). As DNA, the CDR3 is TGTGCCAGCAGCGGTTCCGGGACAGGGAACGGCTACACCTTC. This encodes CASSGSGTGNGYTF.

The chain joins TRBV11-2 to TRBJ2-1; 12 bases align to TRBD2. Trimming removed 10 bases from V and 4 bases from J; junction bases left unmatched: 17. The V gene's germline CDR1 is SGHAT and CDR2 FQNNGV. The CDR3 spans 18 residues. CDR3: CATTSSSLGLAGYNEQFF. The CDR3 region has the DNA TGTGCCACCACGAGTTCTTCATTAGGACTAGCGGGGTACAATGAGCAGTTCTTC.

The chain carries TRBV10-3 and TRBJ2-7; 13 nucleotides agree with TRBD2. Germline V gene lookup returns CDR1 ENHRY and CDR2 SYGVKD. This CDR3 is built from 15 residues. Losses at the gene ends were 4 bases for V and 4 bases for J; bases not matched to a gene: 4. The CDR3 here is CAISAWTSGSYEQYF. For the CDR3, the DNA is TGTGCCATCAGTGCCTGGACTAGCGGGAGTTACGAGCAGTACTTC.

The chain joins TRBV15 to TRBJ1-1; 8 nucleotides line up with TRBD1. Germline trimming cut 1 base from V and 8 bases from J; bases unmatched to any gene: 24. CDR3 size: 20 residues. Germline loops: CDR1 LNHNV, CDR2 YYDKDF (reference sequence). The CDR3 bases are TGTGCCACCAGCAGAGGGACAGGGCAAAGTTTGGGTATCGTTCCTACCGAAGCTTTCTTT. Protein: CATSRGTGQSLGIVPTEAFF.

V and J are TRBV7-2 and TRBJ2-1; D remains ambiguous. CDR3 length equals 14 residues. V dropped 1 base and J dropped 7 bases, with 11 bases sitting between them. CDR1 SGHTA and CDR2 FQGNSA come from the germline V gene. This chain's CDR3 is CASSLDLQSNEQFF. In DNA form, the CDR3 reads TGTGCCAGCAGCTTAGACCTCCAGAGTAATGAGCAGTTCTTC.

J is TRBJ1-1 and V is TRBV5-1; D is unclear. With 0 bases removed from V and 5 bases from J, the gap between germline ends came to 8 bases. This CDR3 spans 13 amino acids. Per the germline V gene, CDR1 is SGHRS and CDR2 is YFSETQ. CDR3 DNA sequence: TGCGCCAGCAGCTTGGACTCGGGTACTGAAGCTTTCTTT. It yields the protein CASSLDSGTEAFF.

V and J are TRBV7-9 and TRBJ2-7, with unresolved D. Trimming removed 4 bases at V and 2 bases at J, with 6 bases between. The CDR3 is 12 residues long. Germline V gene lookup returns CDR1 SEHNR and CDR2 FQNEAQ (reference sequence). The CDR3: CASSSPTYEQYF. Written as DNA, the CDR3 is TGTGCCAGCAGCTCCCCTACCTACGAGCAGTACTTC.

A single count supports this clone. The CDR3 nucleotides are TGTGCCAGCAGCCGAAGATATGACCAAGAGACCCAGTACTTC. As protein: CASSRRYDQETQYF. The J gene is TRBJ2-5, the V gene TRBV5-6; D uncertain. V was trimmed by 4 bases and J by 0 bases, leaving 10 bases between them. The germline V gene encodes CDR1 SGHDT and CDR2 YYEEEE. This CDR3 is built from 14 residues.

In DNA, the CDR3 is TGTGCCAGCAGCTTGGATAGGGACAGGTACTACGAGCAGTACTTC. Protein sequence: CASSLDRDRYYEQYF. This sequence joins TRBV11-2 and TRBJ2-7; 8 bases line up with TRBD1. The CDR3 spans 15 residues. With V trimmed by 3 bases and J by 3 bases, 7 bases remained unmatched. The germline V gene has CDR1 SGHAT and CDR2 FQNNGV.

The chain uses TRBV19 and TRBJ1-5; the D is unclear. The germline V gene has CDR1 LNHDA and CDR2 SQIVND (reference sequence). The CDR3 runs to 15 residues. V lost 1 base to trimming and J lost 2 bases, with 9 bases between them. The CDR3 region is CASSIGPSGNQPQHF. CDR3 sequence (DNA): TGTGCCAGTAGTATAGGGCCCTCGGGCAATCAGCCCCAGCATTTT.

For the CDR3, the DNA is TGTGCCACCAGTGCCAGCGGTTCCTACAATGAGCAGTTCTTC. This codes for CATSASGSYNEQFF. The gene calls are TRBV24-1 and TRBJ2-1; TRBD2 is a possible D gene (5 bases). The germline gives CDR1 KGHDR, CDR2 SFDVKD. The length of the CDR3 is 14 residues. Trimming removed 5 bases from V and 1 base from J, with 8 bases in between.

The rearrangement uses TRBV18 and TRBJ2-1; D perhaps matches TRBD2 (5 bases). This CDR3 region has 16 residues. V gave up 3 bases and J gave up 4 bases, with 16 bases separating them. Germline V lookup: CDR1 KGHSH, CDR2 LQKENI. CDR3 amino acids: CASSPYGSYLYNEQFF. Written as DNA, the CDR3 is TGTGCCAGCTCACCCTATGGGAGCTACCTGTACAATGAGCAGTTCTTC.

V is TRBV18 and J is TRBJ2-7; TRBD2 matches at 14 bases. The CDR3 totals 17 residues. Germline trimming cut 3 bases from V and 4 bases from J; bases unmatched to any gene: 8. From germline, CDR1 is KGHSH and CDR2 LQKENI. In DNA, the CDR3 is TGTGCCAGCTCACCCCGGGGACTAGCGGGAGACCCATACGAGCAGTACTTC. This sequence encodes CASSPRGLAGDPYEQYF.

V and J are TRBV2 and TRBJ1-1; TRBD1 is a possible D gene (5 bases). Germline CDR1 reads SNHLY; CDR2 reads FYNNEI. V was pared by 10 bases and J by 2 bases, with 8 bases between. The CDR3 extends over 11 amino acids. The CDR3 DNA follows: TGTGCCACGAGGGGAAACACTGAAGCTTTCTTT. It codes for CATRGNTEAFF. Complete variable domain (other parts from reference TRBV2 and TRBJ1-1): EPEVTQTPSHQVTQMGQEVILRCVPISNHLYFYWYRQILGQKVEFLVSFYNNEISEKSEIFDDQFSVERPDGSNFTLKIRSTKLEDSAMYFCATRGNTEAFFGQGTRLTVV.

The gene calls are TRBV4-3 and TRBJ1-2; D not resolved. Per the germline V gene, CDR1 is LGHNA and CDR2 is YSLEER. The CDR3 spans 15 residues. Trimming pared 0 bases from V and 1 base from J, leaving 9 bases between. The CDR3 region has the DNA TGCGCCAGCAGCCAAGATATTTGGATTAACTATGGCTACACCTTC. This translates into CASSQDIWINYGYTF.

The CDR3 loop reads CASSLVTGAANEKLFF. The CDR3 DNA reads as TGTGCCAGCAGCTTGGTGACAGGGGCAGCTAATGAAAAACTGTTTTTT. V and J are TRBV5-8 and TRBJ1-4, with 8 bases that match TRBD1. The CDR3 totals 16 residues. The germline gives CDR1 SGHTS, CDR2 YDEGEE. Unmatched junction bases numbered 4, after V lost 0 bases and J lost 3 bases. Together with reference TRBV5-8 and TRBJ1-4, the CDR3 gives the full variable domain: EAGVTQSPTHLIKTRGQQATLRCSPISGHTSVYWYQQALGLGLQFLLWYDEGEERNRGNFPPRFSGRQFPNYSSELNVNALELEDSALYLCASSLVTGAANEKLFFGSGTQLSVL.

The chain links TRBV28 to TRBJ1-1, with D hard to call. The CDR3 extends over 15 amino acids. V was trimmed by 4 bases and J by 6 bases, leaving 18 bases between them. Per germline, CDR1 MDHEN and CDR2 SYDVKM. CDR3 DNA sequence: TGTGCCAGCAGTTCCCAATCAAGCAAAAGGGCTGAAGCTTTCTTT. This translates into CASSSQSSKRAEAFF.

The V call is TRBV2, the J call TRBJ1-2, with a weak D call TRBD1 (6 bases). The V gene's germline CDR1 is SNHLY and CDR2 FYNNEI. V lost 11 bases to trimming and J lost 3 bases, with 13 bases between them. The length of the CDR3 is 12 residues. Here the CDR3 DNA reads TGTGCCTTCAAAGGGGGGCACTATGGCTACACCTTC. Translation: CAFKGGHYGYTF.

This chain connects TRBV7-3 to TRBJ1-1; 7 bases are shared with TRBD1. V gave up 4 bases and J gave up 1 base; unmatched junction bases: 3. The CDR3 is made up of 14 amino acids. The V gene's germline CDR1 is SGHTA and CDR2 FQGTGA. The CDR3 here is CASSSAGGNTEAFF. CDR3 DNA sequence: TGTGCCAGCAGCTCCGCAGGGGGGAACACTGAAGCTTTCTTT.

This clone has more than one count but fewer than ten. This chain links TRBV5-1 with TRBJ2-7, with 7 bases fitting TRBD1. This CDR3 is 15 amino acids long. CDR1 is SGHRS and CDR2 is YFSETQ in the germline V gene. V lost 0 bases, J lost 0 bases, and 3 bases stayed unmatched. CDR3 sequence: CASSLGQGDSYEQYF. In DNA form, the CDR3 reads TGCGCCAGCAGCTTGGGACAGGGAGACTCCTACGAGCAGTACTTC. The full variable domain, in which reference TRBV5-1 and TRBJ2-7 provide the parts outside the CDR3, is KAGVTQTPRYLIKTRGQQVTLSCSPISGHRSVSWYQQTPGQGLQFLFEYFSETQRNKGNFPGRFSGRQFSNSRSEMNVSTLELGDSALYLCASSLGQGDSYEQYFGPGTRLTVT.

This rearrangement joins TRBV28 to TRBJ1-2; no reliable D call. Deletions cut 3 bases from V and 2 bases from J, with 13 bases between. This CDR3 has 15 residues. Germline loops: CDR1 MDHEN, CDR2 SYDVKM. The CDR3 DNA is TGTGCCAGCAGTTTGGGGTGGAATGACAACTATGGCTACACCTTC. Its translation is CASSLGWNDNYGYTF.

The chain links TRBV5-4 to TRBJ2-3; possibly TRBD1 for D (5 bases). V lost 4 bases and J lost 2, with 8 bases in between. The CDR3 runs to 13 residues. Germline CDR1 SGHNT, CDR2 YYREEE (reference sequence). This CDR3 is CASSRQLTDTQYF. The CDR3 DNA reads as TGTGCCAGCAGCCGACAGCTCACAGATACGCAGTATTTT.

This clone was counted a single time. V gene TRBV10-3 combines with J gene TRBJ2-3; 9 nucleotides align to TRBD2. The germline V gene has CDR1 ENHRY and CDR2 SYGVKD. The CDR3 length is 14 residues. Trimming took 6 bases from V and 2 from J; bases not matched to a gene: 3. CDR3 in amino acids: CAIRVAGATDTQYF. Written as DNA, the CDR3 is TGTGCCATCAGGGTAGCGGGGGCCACAGATACGCAGTATTTT.

The rearrangement uses TRBV29-1 and TRBJ1-2, with 9 positions matching TRBD1. Trimming took 4 bases from V and 8 from J; bases not matched to a gene: 14. The germline CDR1 and CDR2 sequences are SQVTM and ANQGSEA. The CDR3 has 15 amino acids. CDR3 DNA sequence: TGCAGCGTTGTAAAGACGGAGACAGGGGGATCGGGCTACACCTTC. As protein: CSVVKTETGGSGYTF.

This clone was recorded once. The CDR3 DNA reads as TGTGCCAGCAGCCGGGACAGCCCGAATAATTCACCCCTCCACTTT. Residues: CASSRDSPNNSPLHF. The J gene is TRBJ1-6, the V gene TRBV6-5; 7 bases line up with TRBD1. The CDR3 totals 15 residues. V lost 6 bases, J lost 5 bases, and 7 bases stayed unmatched. Germline V gene lookup returns CDR1 MNHEY and CDR2 SVGAGI.

With respect to this clone: At one boundary the junction diverges from the germline segment, which might be a read error. The chain carries TRBV7-6 and TRBJ1-1; D ambiguous. Germline assignment: CDR1 SGHVS and CDR2 FNYEAQ. The CDR3 loop spans 11 amino acids. The CDR3 loop is CASSLEPAGTF. CDR3 coding DNA: TGTGCCAGCAGCTTAGAGCCAGCAGGCACCTTT.

The J gene is TRBJ1-2, the V gene TRBV28; D is unclear. The germline V and J ends were trimmed by 8 bases and 4 bases, with 17 bases remaining between them. The CDR3 is 14 residues long. The germline V gene encodes CDR1 MDHEN and CDR2 SYDVKM. The DNA for the CDR3 is TGTGCCAGCCTACCCCGGCGGCTTCTCTATGGCTACACCTTC. It translates to CASLPRRLLYGYTF.